This TCR beta chain was identified during a study of cytotoxic CD8 clonotypes in ibrutinib-treated CLL. Study results and caveats: Treatment saw public clonotypes, which were uncommon, either contract or stay stable. Against age-matched healthy donors, baseline clonality ran higher and tracked circulating CD8+ T-cell counts.

This clone has a single count. The antigen remains unidentified. V trimming: 2 bases; J trimming: 6 bases; junction bases outside the gene matches: 6. The CDR3 is 15 amino acids. The V gene's germline CDR1 is LNHNV and CDR2 YYDKDF (reference sequence). Depth targeted 1 in 200,000 to 1 in 1 million T cells, averaging 10x coverage per clonotype. Repertoires were generated with immunoSEQ multiplex PCR, while TCRdb's copy carries only in-frame clones and drops some. Of fewer than 25,000 clones listed, 68% are singletons. The genes are TRBV15 and TRBJ2-1; 8 nucleotides align to TRBD2. Sequencing used PBMCs, obtained after 24 months of ibrutinib treatment. The source is a human donor with chronic lymphocytic leukemia. As DNA, the CDR3 is TGTGCCACCAGCAGAACGGGGGGGGCCGTCAATGAGCAGTTCTTC. Protein: CATSRTGGAVNEQFF.